The 20 T cell receptor beta chains reported below all come from one sample, sequenced in a study of vaccination and CD4 T cells after COVID-19. Time point noted: late sampling 161 to 241 days after vaccination in a few convalescent patients. Via MiXCR, TCRdb re-called the PCR reads, giving one row per CDR3 protein. Of around 30,000 distinct CDR3 sequences in the sample, 50% were seen once. Material: CD4+ T cells from blood, obtained about 7 months after SARS-CoV-2 vaccination. The receptors come from a human donor who had recovered from COVID-19.

This sequence joins TRBV6-2 or TRBV6-3 and TRBJ2-5; unclear D gene. CDR3 length equals 14 residues. Germline V gives CDR1 MNHEY, CDR2 SVGEGT. With 2 bases removed from V and 4 bases from J, the gap between germline ends came to 11 bases. The CDR3 DNA is TGTGCCAGCAGTTACGTCCGGGTGGGAGAGACCCAGTACTTC. It is translated as CASSYVRVGETQYF.

The chain has TRBV10-2 and TRBJ2-7; no reliable D call. Trimming pared 1 base from V and 3 bases from J, leaving 4 bases between. Germline CDR1 and CDR2: WSHSY and SAAADI. The CDR3 is made up of 12 amino acids. The CDR3 DNA reads TGCGCCAGCAGTGAGTGGGACTACGAGCAGTACTTC. The encoded protein is CASSEWDYEQYF.

This clonotype was recorded a few times. The V gene is TRBV10-1, the J gene TRBJ1-2; the match to TRBD1 covers 7 bases. With 7 bases clipped from V and 8 bases from J, the junction kept 13 bases outside the gene matches. CDR3 length equals 14 residues. The germline V gene has CDR1 WNHNN and CDR2 SYGVQD (reference sequence). In nucleotides, the CDR3 is TGCGCCAGCACCTACATAGACAGGGAGCGAGGCTACACCTTC. This gives the protein CASTYIDRERGYTF.

A few counts support this clonotype. V usage is TRBV28 and J usage is TRBJ1-5, with no clear D. From germline, CDR1 is MDHEN and CDR2 SYDVKM. The V gene lost 7 bases and the J gene lost 6 bases, with 13 bases spanning the gap. The CDR3 spans 13 residues. The CDR3 DNA is TGTGCCAGCATTGGGGAGGGTATTCAGCCCCAGCATTTT. Protein product: CASIGEGIQPQHF.

This clonotype was seen only a few times. Sequence at one end of the junction differs from germline and may be a read error. V usage is TRBV6-1 and J usage is TRBJ1-5; a possible D gene is TRBD1 (5 bases). The CDR3 consists of 14 residues. Germline CDR1 reads MNHNS; CDR2 reads SASEGT. In nucleotides, the CDR3 is TGTGCCAGCAGGGAAGGCAGGGAGCCGGGGCCCCAGCATTTT. Its translation is CASREGREPGPQHF.

The genes are TRBV15 and TRBJ2-3; D is ambiguous. V was shortened by 3 bases and J by 4 bases, with 11 bases between the two germline ends. Per the germline V gene, CDR1 is LNHNV and CDR2 is YYDKDF (reference sequence). The CDR3 spans 14 residues. The CDR3 region has the DNA TGTGCCACCAGCAGGACGCTCCAGGCAGATACGCAGTATTTT. Its protein product is CATSRTLQADTQYF. Full variable domain (missing parts from reference TRBV15 and TRBJ2-3): DAMVIQNPRYQVTQFGKPVTLSCSQTLNHNVMYWYQQKSSQAPKLLFHYYDKDFNNEADTPDNFQSRRPNTSFCFLDIRSPGLGDTAMYLCATSRTLQADTQYFGPGTRLTVL.

The V call is TRBV27, the J call TRBJ1-1, with 7 bases fitting TRBD1. The trim removed 6 bases at V and 6 bases at J, leaving 7 bases unmatched. This CDR3 comprises 13 residues. Germline CDR1 MNHEY, CDR2 SMNVEV (reference sequence). Here the CDR3 reads CASSLDREAEAFF. The CDR3 DNA sequence: TGTGCCAGCAGCTTAGACAGGGAGGCTGAAGCTTTCTTT.

The V and J genes are TRBV28 and TRBJ2-3, with D maybe TRBD2 (6 bases). Germline V gene lookup returns CDR1 MDHEN and CDR2 SYDVKM. The CDR3 is 18 residues long. V was cut by 6 bases and J by 11 bases, with 33 bases left in between. The CDR3 spells CASSQSWWAGSEGIGQYF. In DNA form, the CDR3 reads TGTGCCAGCAGCCAGTCGTGGTGGGCGGGGTCAGAGGGTATAGGGCAGTATTTT.

Here the CDR3 DNA reads TGCAGTGCTAGAGACCGAATGGGGCAGGCTCATGGCGAGCAGTACTTC. Protein product: CSARDRMGQAHGEQYF. The chain employs TRBV20-1 and TRBJ2-7; D perhaps matches TRBD1 (5 bases). The CDR3 runs to 16 residues. Trimming removed 0 bases from V and 6 bases from J, with 21 bases in between. CDR1 DFQATT and CDR2 SNEGSKA come from the germline V gene (reference sequence).

This sequence joins TRBV28 and TRBJ2-7; D gene ambiguous. The germline CDR1 and CDR2 sequences are MDHEN and SYDVKM. This CDR3 is built from 15 residues. The germline V and J ends were trimmed by 3 bases and 3 bases, with 15 bases remaining between them. CDR3 residues: CASSFGGTEIYEQYF. CDR3 sequence (DNA): TGTGCCAGCAGTTTCGGTGGTACCGAAATCTACGAGCAGTACTTC.

The table lists this clonotype with a few counts. CDR3 bases: TGTGCCAGCAGCCTGCAAGGACAGAAATACGAGCAGTACTTC. This sequence encodes CASSLQGQKYEQYF. The genes are TRBV7-9 and TRBJ2-7; D possibly corresponds to TRBD1 (6 bases). Germline V CDR1 and CDR2: SEHNR, FQNEAQ (reference sequence). The CDR3 extends over 14 amino acids. V gave up 5 bases and J gave up 4 bases, with 15 bases separating them.

This chain joins TRBV20-1 and TRBJ1-5; the D gene is possibly TRBD1 (5 bases). There are 18 residues in the CDR3. V dropped 4 bases and J dropped 3 bases, with 25 bases sitting between them. Per the germline V gene, CDR1 is DFQATT and CDR2 is SNEGSKA (reference sequence). CDR3 nucleotide sequence: TGCAGTGCTACAAATTCTCAGGCCGCTGGGGGGGTCAATCAGCCCCAGCATTTT. It yields the protein CSATNSQAAGGVNQPQHF.

V and J are TRBV7-9 and TRBJ2-3, with 7 bases fitting TRBD1. From germline, CDR1 is SEHNR and CDR2 FQNEAQ (reference sequence). The CDR3 consists of 14 residues. The V segment lost 6 bases and the J segment 1 base; nucleotides outside the gene matches: 4. The CDR3 region is CASRTGYGTDTQYF. The CDR3 bases are TGTGCCAGCAGGACAGGGTATGGCACAGATACGCAGTATTTT.

This clonotype has a handful of counts. The CDR3, as DNA: TGCAGCGTTGGGGAATTGAGGTATAACAGCGACTATGGCTACACCTTC. Protein: CSVGELRYNSDYGYTF. The rearrangement joins TRBV29-1 to TRBJ1-2; D ambiguous. The CDR3 is 16 amino acids. Germline values: CDR1 SQVTM, CDR2 ANQGSEA. Trimming left V 4 bases short and J 3 bases short, with 21 bases between.

The chain has TRBV28 and TRBJ1-1; 8 bases agree with TRBD1. The germline gives CDR1 MDHEN, CDR2 SYDVKM. The CDR3 consists of 14 residues. The J segment lost 5 bases and the V segment lost 5 bases, leaving 7 bases of the junction unmatched. The CDR3 spells CASSLRGRGTEAFF. CDR3 bases: TGTGCCAGCAGTCTCAGGGGGCGAGGAACTGAAGCTTTCTTT. Filled out from reference TRBV28 and TRBJ1-1, the complete variable domain reads DVKVTQSSRYLVKRTGEKVFLECVQDMDHENMFWYRQDPGLGLRLIYFSYDVKMKEKGDIPEGYSVSREKKERFSLILESASTNQTSMYLCASSLRGRGTEAFFGQGTRLTVV.

This chain joins TRBV20-1 and TRBJ2-1; D might be TRBD1 or TRBD2, each matching 5 bases. The CDR3 runs to 15 residues. Trimming removed 1 base at V and 0 bases at J, with 10 bases between. The germline V gene has CDR1 DFQATT and CDR2 SNEGSKA (reference sequence). CDR3: CSARVPGSSYNEQFF. In nucleotides, the CDR3 is TGCAGTGCTAGAGTTCCAGGGAGCTCCTACAATGAGCAGTTCTTC.

This chain connects TRBV20-1 to TRBJ2-7, with TRBD1 as a possible D gene (6 bases). CDR3 length: 12 residues. Germline V gene data show CDR1 as DFQATT and CDR2 as SNEGSKA (reference sequence). The CDR3 loop is CTMGATSYEQYF. DNA of the CDR3: TGCACTATGGGGGCCACCTCCTACGAGCAGTACTTC.

A few counts support this clonotype. CDR3 residues: CAINAGVPSYNEQFF. CDR3 sequence (DNA): TGTGCCATCAACGCGGGAGTTCCATCCTACAATGAGCAGTTCTTC. The gene calls are TRBV10-3 and TRBJ2-1, with 7 bases lining up with TRBD2. The CDR3 has 15 amino acids. V was clipped by 7 bases and J by 1 base; unmatched bases: 7. Germline CDR1 reads ENHRY; CDR2 reads SYGVKD.

This clonotype was counted a single time. The chain recombines TRBV27 with TRBJ2-1; a possible D gene is TRBD1 (6 bases). Trimming took 3 bases from V and 6 from J, leaving 9 bases between them. This CDR3 is built from 13 residues. The V gene's germline CDR1 is MNHEY and CDR2 SMNVEV (reference sequence). This CDR3 reads CASSFNRVNEQFF. In nucleotides, the CDR3 is TGTGCCAGCAGTTTCAACAGGGTCAATGAGCAGTTCTTC.

This chain links TRBV7-2 with TRBJ2-5; no reliable D call. Germline V gene lookup returns CDR1 SGHTA and CDR2 FQGNSA. Deletions cut 0 bases from V and 2 bases from J, with 10 bases between. The CDR3 spans 15 residues. As DNA, the CDR3 is TGTGCCAGCAGCTTAGCGGGAACACAGCAAGAGACCCAGTACTTC. Protein sequence: CASSLAGTQQETQYF. The full variable domain, completed using reference TRBV7-2 and TRBJ2-5, is GAGVSQSPSNKVTEKGKDVELRCDPISGHTALYWYRQSLGQGLEFLIYFQGNSAPDKSGLPSDRFSAERTGGSVSTLTIQRTQQEDSAVYLCASSLAGTQQETQYFGPGTRLLVL.